A selection of T cell receptor beta chains follows, all from one sample in a study of cytomegalovirus exposure and HLA in healthy donors. The assay was immunoSEQ multiplex PCR, and TCRdb's table has in-frame clones only and misses some. This sample has about 110,000 clones, with roughly 76% found just once. The sequenced sample consisted of PBMCs. The source of these receptors is a young man in good health and CMV-seropositive. The CDR3 runs from the conserved cysteine through the conserved F or W. The D gene is left open where the match is weak. The size entry is marked missing in some rows and otherwise reads once, few, many or a size class.

J | V | size | D | CDR3 | DNA
TRBJ1-1 | TRBV4-1 | . | . | CASSQETGKNTEAFF | TGCGCCAGCAGCCAAGAAACAGGGAAGAACACTGAAGCTTTCTTT
TRBJ2-2 | TRBV5-1 | once | TRBD1 | CASSSVDRDRGTGELFF | TGCGCCAGCAGCTCGGTCGATCGGGACAGGGGTACCGGGGAGCTGTTTTTT
TRBJ2-3 | TRBV28 | . | TRBD1 | CASSPGGQGVDTQYF | TGTGCCAGCAGCCCAGGTGGACAGGGGGTTGATACGCAGTATTTT
TRBJ1-4 | TRBV6-5 | . | TRBD1 | CASSVQGAYEKLFF | TGTGCCAGCAGTGTCCAGGGGGCGTATGAAAAACTGTTTTTT
TRBJ2-7 | TRBV6-1 | once | TRBD1 | CAINRDRVAYEQYF | TGTGCCATCAACCGGGACAGGGTAGCCTACGAGCAGTACTTC
TRBJ2-5 | TRBV11-2 | once | TRBD1 | CASNTGTGDYQETQYF | TGTGCCAGCAACACCGGGACAGGGGACTACCAAGAGACCCAGTACTTC
TRBJ2-7 | TRBV6-5 | once | TRBD2 | CASSSGLANYEQYF | TGTGCCAGCAGCTCGGGACTAGCGAACTACGAGCAGTACTTC
TRBJ2-3 | TRBV2 | . | . | CASSEETLATDTQYF | TGTGCCAGCAGTGAGGAGACTCTCGCCACAGATACGCAGTATTTT
TRBJ2-7 | TRBV2 | . | TRBD2 | CASSEGGFYEQYF | TGTGCCAGCAGTGAGGGAGGGTTTTACGAGCAGTACTTC
TRBJ1-1 | TRBV10-1 | . | TRBD1 | CASSPGTGTNTEAFF | TGCGCCAGCAGTCCCGGGACAGGGACTAACACTGAAGCTTTCTTT
TRBJ1-2 | TRBV6-6 | . | TRBD1 | CASSYPGQGARYTF | TGTGCCAGCAGTTACCCGGGACAGGGGGCCCGCTACACCTTC
TRBJ2-1 | TRBV5-4 | . | TRBD1 | CASSLPGTGVRNEQFF | TGTGCCAGCAGCTTACCCGGGACAGGGGTTCGTAATGAGCAGTTCTTC
TRBJ2-5 | TRBV5-1 | . | . | CASSLGSSAETQYF | TGCGCCAGCAGCCTAGGGAGCTCAGCAGAGACCCAGTACTTC
TRBJ1-2 | TRBV30 | few | . | CAWSVEANYGYTF | TGTGCCTGGAGTGTTGAGGCTAACTATGGCTACACCTTC